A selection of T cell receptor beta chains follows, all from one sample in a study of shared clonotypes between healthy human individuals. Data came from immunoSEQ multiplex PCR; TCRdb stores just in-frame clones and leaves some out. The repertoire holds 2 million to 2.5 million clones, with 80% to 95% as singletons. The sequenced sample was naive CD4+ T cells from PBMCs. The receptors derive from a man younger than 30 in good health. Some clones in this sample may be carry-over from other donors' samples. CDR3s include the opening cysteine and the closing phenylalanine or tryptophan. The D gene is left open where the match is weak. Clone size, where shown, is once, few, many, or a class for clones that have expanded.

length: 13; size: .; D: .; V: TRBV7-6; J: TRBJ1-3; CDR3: CASSLSSGNTIYF; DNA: TGTGCCAGCAGCTTGAGCTCTGGAAACACCATATATTTT
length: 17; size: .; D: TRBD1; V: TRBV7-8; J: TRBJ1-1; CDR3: CASSLRRVGTANTEAFF; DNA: TGTGCCAGCAGCTTACGGAGAGTTGGGACAGCGAACACTGAAGCTTTCTTT
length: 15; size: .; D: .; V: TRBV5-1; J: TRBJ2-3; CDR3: CASSLSGDSTDTQYF; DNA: TGCGCCAGCAGCTTGTCTGGAGATAGTACAGATACGCAGTATTTT
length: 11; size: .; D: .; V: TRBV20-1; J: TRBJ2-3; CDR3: CSAEVTDTQYF; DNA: TGCAGTGCCGAGGTGACAGATACGCAGTATTTT
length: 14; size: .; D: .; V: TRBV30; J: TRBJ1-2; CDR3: CAWSVTTGAVRYTF; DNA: TGTGCCTGGAGTGTAACGACCGGAGCCGTACGCTACACCTTC
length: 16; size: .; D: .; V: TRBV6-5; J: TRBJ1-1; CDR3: CASSYRVHGMNTEAFF; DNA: TGTGCCAGCAGTTACAGGGTCCACGGGATGAACACTGAAGCTTTCTTT
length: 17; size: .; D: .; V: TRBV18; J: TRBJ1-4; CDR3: CASSPPYITGVGEKLFF; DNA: TGTGCCAGCTCACCACCGTATATTACCGGGGTGGGTGAAAAACTGTTTTTT
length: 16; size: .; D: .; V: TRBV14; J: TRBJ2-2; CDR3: CASSRIGTPNTGELFF; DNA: TGTGCCAGCAGTCGAATAGGGACTCCGAACACCGGGGAGCTGTTTTTT
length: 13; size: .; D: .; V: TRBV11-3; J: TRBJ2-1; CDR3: CASSSGTSNEQFF; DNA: TGTGCCAGCAGCTCTGGGACCTCCAATGAGCAGTTCTTC
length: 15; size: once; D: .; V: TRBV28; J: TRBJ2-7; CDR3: CASSGGDIPAYEQYF; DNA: TGTGCCAGCAGTGGGGGGGACATTCCGGCCTACGAGCAGTACTTC
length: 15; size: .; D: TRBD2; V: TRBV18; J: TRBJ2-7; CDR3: CASSLPGLADYEQYF; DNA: TGTGCCAGCTCACTACCGGGACTAGCAGACTACGAGCAGTACTTC
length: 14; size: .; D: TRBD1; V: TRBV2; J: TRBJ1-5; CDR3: CASNTDRGNQPQHF; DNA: TGTGCCAGCAATACGGACAGGGGCAATCAGCCCCAGCATTTT
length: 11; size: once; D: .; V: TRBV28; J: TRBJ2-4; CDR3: CAIRTENIQYF; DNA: TGTGCCATTAGGACAGAAAACATTCAGTACTTC
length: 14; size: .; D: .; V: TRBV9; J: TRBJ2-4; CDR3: CASSVNAAKNIQYF; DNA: TGTGCCAGCAGCGTTAATGCCGCCAAAAACATTCAGTACTTC
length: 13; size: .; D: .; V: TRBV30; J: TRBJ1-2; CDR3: CAAGQGINYGYTF; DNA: TGTGCCGCTGGGCAGGGCATAAACTATGGCTACACCTTC
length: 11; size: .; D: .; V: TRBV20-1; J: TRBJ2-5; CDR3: CSASLQETQYF; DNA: TGCAGTGCTAGCTTGCAAGAGACCCAGTACTTC
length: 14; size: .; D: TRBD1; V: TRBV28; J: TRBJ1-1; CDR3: CASSLWQGDTEAFF; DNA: TGTGCCAGCAGTTTATGGCAGGGGGACACTGAAGCTTTCTTT
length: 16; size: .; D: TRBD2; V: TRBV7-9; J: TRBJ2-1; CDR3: CASSSRFSGSWNEQFF; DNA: TGTGCCAGCAGCTCGCGATTTAGCGGGAGTTGGAATGAGCAGTTCTTC
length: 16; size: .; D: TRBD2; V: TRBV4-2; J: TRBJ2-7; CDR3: CASSQSGASGSNEQYF; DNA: TGTGCCAGCAGCCAATCTGGAGCTAGCGGGAGTAACGAGCAGTACTTC
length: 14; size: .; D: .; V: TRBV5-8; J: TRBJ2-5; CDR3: CASSRWGQEETQYF; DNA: TGTGCCAGCAGCCGGTGGGGGCAGGAAGAGACCCAGTACTTC
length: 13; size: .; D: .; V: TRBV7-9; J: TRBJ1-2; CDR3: CASSSEKLYGYTF; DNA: TGTGCCAGCAGCTCGGAGAAACTATATGGCTACACCTTC
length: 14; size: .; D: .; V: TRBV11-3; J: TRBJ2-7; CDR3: CASSLFKGPPEQYF; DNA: TGTGCCAGCAGCTTATTTAAAGGGCCACCAGAGCAGTACTTC
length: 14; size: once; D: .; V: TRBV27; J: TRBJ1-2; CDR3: CATRREGGLLGYTF; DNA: TGTGCCACCCGTCGGGAGGGGGGCTTACTTGGCTACACCTTC
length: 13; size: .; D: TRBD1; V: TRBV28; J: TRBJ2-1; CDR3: CASSHRGVNEQFF; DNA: TGTGCCAGCAGTCACAGGGGAGTCAATGAGCAGTTCTTC
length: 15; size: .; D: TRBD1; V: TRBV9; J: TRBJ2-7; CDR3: CASSVGDRERGEQYF; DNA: TGTGCCAGCAGCGTAGGAGACAGGGAACGGGGCGAGCAGTACTTC
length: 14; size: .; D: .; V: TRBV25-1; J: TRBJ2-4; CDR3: CASSTPTGKNIQYF; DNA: TGTGCCAGCAGTACACCCACGGGCAAAAACATTCAGTACTTC
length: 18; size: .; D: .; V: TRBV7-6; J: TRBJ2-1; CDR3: CASSLAILPGAVYNEQFF; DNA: TGTGCCAGCAGCTTAGCTATACTTCCGGGAGCCGTCTACAATGAGCAGTTCTTC
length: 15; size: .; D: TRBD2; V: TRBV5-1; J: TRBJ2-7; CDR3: CASSFSGAGSYEQYF; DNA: TGCGCCAGCAGCTTCAGCGGGGCCGGCTCCTACGAGCAGTACTTC
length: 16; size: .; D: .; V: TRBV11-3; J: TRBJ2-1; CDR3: CASSQSSALPYAEQFF; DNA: TGTGCCAGCAGCCAGTCTAGCGCGCTCCCCTACGCGGAGCAGTTCTTC
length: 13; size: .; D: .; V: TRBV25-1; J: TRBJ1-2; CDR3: CASSEFSTSGYTF; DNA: TGTGCCAGCAGTGAATTTAGTACCTCTGGCTACACCTTC
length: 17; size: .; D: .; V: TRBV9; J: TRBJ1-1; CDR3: CASSVGHAGVGNTEAFF; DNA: TGTGCCAGCAGCGTAGGACACGCAGGGGTGGGGAACACTGAAGCTTTCTTT
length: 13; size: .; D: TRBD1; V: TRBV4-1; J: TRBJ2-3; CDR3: CASRGTGSDTQYF; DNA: TGCGCCAGCAGAGGGACAGGGAGTGATACGCAGTATTTT
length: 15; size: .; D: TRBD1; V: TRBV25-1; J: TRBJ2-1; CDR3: CASPLGGSAYNEQFF; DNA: TGTGCCAGCCCATTAGGGGGCAGCGCCTACAATGAGCAGTTCTTC
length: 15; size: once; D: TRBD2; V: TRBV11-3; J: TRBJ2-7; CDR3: CASSPLAGGPNEQYF; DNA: TGTGCCAGCAGCCCACTAGCGGGAGGGCCCAACGAGCAGTACTTC
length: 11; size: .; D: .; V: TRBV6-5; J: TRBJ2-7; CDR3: CASSRVNEQYF; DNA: TGTGCCAGCAGCCGGGTGAACGAGCAGTACTTC
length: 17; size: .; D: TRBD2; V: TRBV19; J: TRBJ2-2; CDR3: CASRTRRRGSDTGELFF; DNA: TGTGCCAGTAGAACCCGGAGACGCGGGAGTGACACCGGGGAGCTGTTTTTT
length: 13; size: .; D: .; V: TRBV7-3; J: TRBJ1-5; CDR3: CASSLEGDQPQHF; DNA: TGTGCCAGCAGCTTAGAAGGGGACCAGCCCCAGCATTTT
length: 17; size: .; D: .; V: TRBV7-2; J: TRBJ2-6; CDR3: CASSRQPAFSGANVLTF; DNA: TGTGCCAGCAGCCGGCAGCCGGCCTTCTCTGGGGCCAACGTCCTGACTTTC
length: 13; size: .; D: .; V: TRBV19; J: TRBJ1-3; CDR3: CASMLASGNTIYF; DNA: TGTGCCAGTATGTTGGCCTCTGGAAACACCATATATTTT
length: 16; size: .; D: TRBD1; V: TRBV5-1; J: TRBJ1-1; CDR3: CASSLVFAGGPTEAFF; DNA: TGCGCCAGCAGCTTGGTGTTTGCAGGGGGACCCACTGAAGCTTTCTTT
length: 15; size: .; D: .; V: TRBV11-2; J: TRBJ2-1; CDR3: CASSLGQPVYNEQFF; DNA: TGTGCCAGCAGCTTAGGACAGCCTGTATACAATGAGCAGTTCTTC
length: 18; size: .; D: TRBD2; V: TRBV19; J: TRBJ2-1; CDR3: CASSPTSGRFSGGNEQFF; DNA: TGTGCCAGTAGCCCAACTAGCGGGAGGTTCTCCGGGGGGAATGAGCAGTTCTTC
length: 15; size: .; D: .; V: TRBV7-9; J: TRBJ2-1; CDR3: CASSPGRSSYNEQFF; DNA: TGTGCCAGCAGCCCCGGCAGGAGCTCCTACAATGAGCAGTTCTTC
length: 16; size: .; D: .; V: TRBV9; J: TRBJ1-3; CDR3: CASSAAPGSSGNTIYF; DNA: TGTGCCAGCAGCGCGGCACCAGGGTCCTCTGGAAACACCATATATTTT
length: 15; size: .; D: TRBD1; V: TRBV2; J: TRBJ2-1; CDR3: CASSSQGATYNEQFF; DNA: TGTGCCAGCAGTTCACAGGGGGCCACCTACAATGAGCAGTTCTTC
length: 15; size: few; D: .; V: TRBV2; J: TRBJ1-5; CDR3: CASSENSGANQPQHF; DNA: TGTGCCAGCAGTGAAAACTCGGGGGCCAATCAGCCCCAGCATTTT
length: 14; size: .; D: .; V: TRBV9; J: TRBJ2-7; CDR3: CASSPGDSRNEQYF; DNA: TGTGCCAGCAGCCCAGGGGATAGTCGGAACGAGCAGTACTTC
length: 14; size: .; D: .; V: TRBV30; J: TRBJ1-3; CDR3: CAWSQSSSGNTIYF; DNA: TGTGCCTGGAGTCAGTCCAGCTCTGGAAACACCATATATTTT
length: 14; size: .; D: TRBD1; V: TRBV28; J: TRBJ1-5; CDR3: CASKGQGAWQPQHF; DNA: TGTGCCAGCAAGGGGCAGGGGGCCTGGCAGCCCCAGCATTTT
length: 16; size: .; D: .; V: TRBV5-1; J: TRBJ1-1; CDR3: CASSWVPGTANTEAFF; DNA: TGCGCCAGCAGCTGGGTCCCGGGGACGGCGAACACTGAAGCTTTCTTT
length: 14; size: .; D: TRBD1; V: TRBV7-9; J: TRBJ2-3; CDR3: CASSRDRSTDTQYF; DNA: TGTGCCAGCAGCCGGGACAGGAGCACAGATACGCAGTATTTT
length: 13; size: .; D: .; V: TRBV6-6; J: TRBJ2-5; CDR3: CASSYGSWSTQYF; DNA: TGTGCCAGCAGTTACGGTTCTTGGTCGACCCAGTACTTC
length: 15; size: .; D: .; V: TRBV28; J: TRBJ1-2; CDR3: CASSLPSGVSRGYTF; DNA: TGTGCCAGCAGCCTCCCTTCAGGGGTTTCTAGGGGCTACACCTTC
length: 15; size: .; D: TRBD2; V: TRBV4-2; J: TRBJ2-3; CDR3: CASSRLAGGIDTQYF; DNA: TGTGCCAGCAGCCGCCTAGCGGGAGGGATAGATACGCAGTATTTT